The 29 T cell receptor beta chains in this list originate from one sample, sequenced in a study of cytomegalovirus exposure and HLA in healthy donors. Primers for the PCR totalled 60 Vbeta and 13 Jbeta. Libraries were prepared by immunoSEQ multiplex PCR; TCRdb keeps only in-frame clonotypes and omits some of them. Here the sample spans roughly 100,000 clones, over 60% being singletons. Material for sequencing was PBMCs. The receptor source for this set is a boy aged 10-17 years in good health and CMV-seropositive.

V is TRBV30 and J is TRBJ1-5; maybe TRBD1 (6 bases). This CDR3 is built from 15 residues. Trimming removed 5 bases from V and 3 bases from J, with 17 bases in between. In germline, CDR1 is GTSNPN, CDR2 SVGIG (reference sequence). This chain's CDR3 is CAWSTGTPTNQPQHF. CDR3 nucleotide sequence: TGTGCCTGGTCCACCGGGACACCTACCAATCAGCCCCAGCATTTT. The whole variable domain, remainder taken from reference TRBV30 and TRBJ1-5, is SQTIHQWPATLVQPVGSPLSLECTVEGTSNPNLYWYRQAAGRGLQLLFYSVGIGQISSEVPQNLSASRPQDRQFILSSKKLLLSDSGFYLCAWSTGTPTNQPQHFGDGTRLSIL.

The chain recombines TRBV9 with TRBJ2-2; TRBD2 might be the D (6 bases). Germline values: CDR1 SGDLS, CDR2 YYNGEE. The germline V and J ends were trimmed by 3 bases and 3 bases, with 15 bases remaining between them. The CDR3 is 16 residues long. DNA for the CDR3: TGTGCCAGCAGCGAAGGAGGGTACCTAGACACCGGGGAGCTGTTTTTT. Translated: CASSEGGYLDTGELFF.

This CDR3 is CASSGNNEQFF. DNA for the CDR3: TGTGCCAGTTCAGGCAACAATGAGCAGTTCTTC. The chain joins TRBV6-5 to TRBJ2-1; D ambiguous. This CDR3 has 11 residues. Trimming pared 9 bases from V and 5 bases from J, leaving 8 bases between. The germline V gene encodes CDR1 MNHEY and CDR2 SVGAGI.

V usage is TRBV29-1 and J usage is TRBJ1-4; 9 nucleotides line up with TRBD1. Germline V lookup: CDR1 SQVTM, CDR2 ANQGSEA. The CDR3 covers 13 residues. The V and J ends lost 7 bases and 7 bases, in that order; junction bases with no gene match: 7. The CDR3 sequence: CSAQGAKVEKLFF. DNA for the CDR3: TGCAGCGCACAGGGGGCTAAGGTTGAAAAACTGTTTTTT.

The CDR3 region is CASNWAPGKSYNEQFF. CDR3 DNA sequence: TGTGCCAGTAACTGGGCCCCGGGGAAGTCCTACAATGAGCAGTTCTTC. The rearrangement links TRBV27 to TRBJ2-1, with D perhaps TRBD2 (5 bases). Trimming stripped 9 bases from V and 1 base from J, with 19 bases between. Germline CDR1 MNHEY, CDR2 SMNVEV (reference sequence). The CDR3 consists of 16 residues.

The rearrangement uses TRBV7-2 and TRBJ2-3, with a tentative D call TRBD2 (5 bases). The ends were cut back, 1 base at V and 6 bases at J, with 17 bases in the middle. This CDR3 is built from 16 residues. CDR1 is SGHTA and CDR2 is FQGNSA in the germline V gene. The CDR3 bases are TGTGCCAGCAGCTTAGAATACGGGATGCATCCGGATACGCAGTATTTT. Translation: CASSLEYGMHPDTQYF. The whole variable domain, filled in from reference TRBV7-2 and TRBJ2-3, reads GAGVSQSPSNKVTEKGKDVELRCDPISGHTALYWYRQSLGQGLEFLIYFQGNSAPDKSGLPSDRFSAERTGGSVSTLTIQRTQQEDSAVYLCASSLEYGMHPDTQYFGPGTRLTVL.

The chain uses TRBV19 and TRBJ1-2, with D possibly matching TRBD1 (5 bases). Germline loops: CDR1 LNHDA, CDR2 SQIVND (reference sequence). Deletions cut 5 bases from V and 8 bases from J, with 15 bases between. The CDR3 covers 13 residues. CDR3 sequence reads: CASSRGGLQGYTF. In DNA form, the CDR3 reads TGTGCCAGTAGTCGGGGGGGTCTTCAGGGCTACACCTTC.

The rearrangement links TRBV2 to TRBJ1-1; TRBD1 matches at 8 bases. Looked up from germline, CDR1 is SNHLY and CDR2 is FYNNEI. The length of the CDR3 is 13 residues. V lost 11 bases to trimming and J lost 10 bases; unmatched junction nucleotides: 15. The CDR3 bases are TGTGCCTCCGAACTGGACAGGGATCGGAGAGCTTTCTTT. Its protein product is CASELDRDRRAFF.

This sequence joins TRBV5-4 and TRBJ1-4; 11 positions match TRBD1. V lost 4 bases and J lost 5; bases outside the gene matches: 7. This CDR3 is built from 16 residues. The germline V gene encodes CDR1 SGHNT and CDR2 YYREEE (reference sequence). In nucleotides, the CDR3 is TGTGCCAGCAGCACCTGGACAGGGGGCGCGAATGAAAAACTGTTTTTT. It encodes CASSTWTGGANEKLFF.

The chain is built from TRBV29-1 and TRBJ2-3; TRBD2 matches at 11 bases. This CDR3 spans 14 amino acids. Germline assignment: CDR1 SQVTM and CDR2 ANQGSEA. V was clipped by 5 bases and J by 7 bases; unmatched bases: 8. The CDR3 loop reads CSVLIAGGEHTQYF. CDR3 in DNA: TGCAGCGTTCTCATAGCGGGGGGGGAACATACGCAGTATTTT.

The rearrangement links TRBV30 to TRBJ2-6, with TRBD1 as a possible D gene (5 bases). The CDR3 has 18 residues. The V end lost 0 bases, the J end lost 5 bases, and 20 bases lay between the germline ends. CDR1 and CDR2 from the germline V gene are GTSNPN and SVGIG (reference sequence). CDR3 in amino acids: CAWSVRGPTSARANVLTF. The CDR3 DNA reads as TGTGCCTGGAGTGTAAGGGGCCCCACCTCTGCCCGGGCCAACGTCCTGACTTTC.

The V gene is TRBV21-1, the J gene TRBJ1-2. TRBV21-1 is a pseudogene. The CDR3 is made up of 14 amino acids. The CDR3 DNA reads TGTGCCAGCAGCCCTATGACGAGGGCCGATGGCTACACCTTC. Translation: CASSPMTRADGYTF.

The chain carries TRBV18 and TRBJ1-1; D is ambiguous. V lost 8 bases, J lost 0 bases, and 13 bases lay in between. The CDR3 consists of 14 residues. Looked up from germline, CDR1 is KGHSH and CDR2 is LQKENI. The DNA of the CDR3 is TGTGCCAGCCATTACTCCGGGGTGAACACTGAAGCTTTCTTT. This codes for CASHYSGVNTEAFF.

V is TRBV4-3 and J is TRBJ1-2; 9 bases match TRBD1. CDR1 LGHNA and CDR2 YSLEER come from the germline V gene. This CDR3 comprises 16 residues. Losses at the gene ends were 4 bases for V and 5 bases for J; bases not matched to a gene: 11. For the CDR3, the DNA is TGCGCCAGCAGCCGGGGATCACAGGGGGCGGCTTATGGCTACACCTTC. Its translation: CASSRGSQGAAYGYTF.

This clone was recorded a few times. The chain joins TRBV14 to TRBJ1-4, with D maybe TRBD1 (5 bases). CDR1 is SGHDN and CDR2 is FVKESK in the germline V gene. This CDR3 has 16 residues. The germline V and J ends were trimmed by 4 bases and 6 bases, with 18 bases remaining between them. CDR3 nucleotide sequence: TGTGCCAGCAGCCTCGAGGTGGACACTTCCTATGAAAAACTGTTTTTT. This encodes CASSLEVDTSYEKLFF.

The CDR3 protein is CASSLRRVEAFF. The CDR3 DNA is TGTGCCAGCAGCTTAAGGAGGGTCGAAGCTTTCTTT. This rearrangement joins TRBV7-9 to TRBJ1-1; D is ambiguous. CDR3 size: 12 residues. V was clipped by 2 bases and J by 8 bases, with 9 bases between them. Germline V gene sequence: CDR1 SEHNR, CDR2 FQNEAQ (reference sequence).

This CDR3 reads CASTPGTESTDTQYF. As DNA, the CDR3 is TGTGCCAGCACCCCAGGGACAGAGAGCACAGATACGCAGTATTTT. The chain links TRBV25-1 to TRBJ2-3; the match to TRBD1 covers 7 bases. The length of the CDR3 is 15 residues. Trimming at V came to 7 bases and at J to 0 bases, leaving 7 bases not matched to a gene. Germline values: CDR1 MGHDK, CDR2 SYGVNS.

The CDR3 spells CASSLTGSTSTEAFF. In nucleotides, the CDR3 is TGTGCCAGCAGCTTAACGGGCAGTACGTCCACTGAAGCTTTCTTT. The V and J genes are TRBV7-3 and TRBJ1-1; no clear D gene. The CDR3 length is 15 residues. Deletions cut 0 bases from V and 4 bases from J, with 12 bases between. Germline CDR1 SGHTA, CDR2 FQGTGA.

The table lists this clone with a few counts. The chain employs TRBV28 and TRBJ1-2, with 7 bases identical to TRBD1. V lost 6 bases to trimming and J lost 4 bases; unmatched junction nucleotides: 5. The CDR3 has 13 amino acids. The germline V gene has CDR1 MDHEN and CDR2 SYDVKM. CDR3 loop: CASSPGGFYGYTF. The CDR3 DNA is TGTGCCAGCAGCCCAGGGGGGTTCTATGGCTACACCTTC.

The chain employs TRBV10-2 and TRBJ1-5; the D gene is possibly TRBD1 (5 bases). CDR1 is WSHSY and CDR2 is SAAADI in the germline V gene. Trimming cost V 7 bases and J 4 bases, with 11 bases left between them. The CDR3 is 13 amino acids. As DNA, the CDR3 is TGCGCCAGCAAGGTAGGGGTAAATCAGCCCCAGCATTTT. Its protein product is CASKVGVNQPQHF.

This chain joins TRBV6-4 and TRBJ1-5; D gene uncertain. The germline gives CDR1 MRHNA, CDR2 SNTAGT. The V and J ends lost 2 bases and 9 bases respectively, with 11 bases between them. There are 13 residues in the CDR3. The CDR3 nucleotides are TGTGCCAGCAGTGACAGGCCCTCAGGGCCCCAGCATTTT. It is translated as CASSDRPSGPQHF.

This clone was detected only once. The rearrangement uses TRBV6-1 and TRBJ2-1; TRBD2 matches 11 bases. The J segment lost 4 bases and the V segment lost 9 bases, leaving 8 bases of the junction unmatched. Germline assignment: CDR1 MNHNS and CDR2 SASEGT. CDR3 size: 15 residues. In DNA form, the CDR3 reads TGTGCCAGTAGAACCGGGACTAGCGGTTACAATGAGCAGTTCTTC. It translates to CASRTGTSGYNEQFF.

This clone was detected only a few times. V and J are TRBV4-3 and TRBJ2-5; D perhaps matches TRBD1 (6 bases). The germline gives CDR1 LGHNA, CDR2 YSLEER. The CDR3 contains 17 residues. V lost 3 bases and J 2 bases, leaving 19 bases between the germline ends. In DNA, the CDR3 is TGCGCCAGCAGCCAGTGGGGACCGGGACAACCACAAGAGACCCAGTACTTC. Its protein product is CASSQWGPGQPQETQYF.

V and J are TRBV12-5 and TRBJ2-7; TRBD1 matches at 7 bases. CDR3 size: 13 residues. The germline V gene encodes CDR1 LGHNT and CDR2 FRNRAP. Losses at the gene ends were 5 bases for V and 2 bases for J; bases not matched to a gene: 3. CDR3 coding DNA: TGTGCTAGTGGTCTCGGGACAGCCTACGAGCAGTACTTC. Translated: CASGLGTAYEQYF.

The chain employs TRBV19 and TRBJ2-3; TRBD2 is a possible D gene (5 bases). V lost 9 bases and J lost 1, with 8 bases in between. Germline V gene sequence: CDR1 LNHDA, CDR2 SQIVND (reference sequence). This CDR3 contains 12 residues. CDR3 sequence reads: CASGVRTDTQYF. The CDR3 DNA reads as TGTGCCAGCGGGGTGCGCACAGATACGCAGTATTTT.

The chain combines TRBV5-6 with TRBJ2-7, with 8 bases aligning to TRBD1. Losses at the gene ends were 1 base for V and 2 bases for J; bases not matched to a gene: 5. The CDR3 runs to 15 residues. From germline, CDR1 is SGHDT and CDR2 YYEEEE. CDR3 region: CASSLSPDRAYEQYF. CDR3 DNA: TGTGCCAGCAGCTTGTCTCCGGACAGGGCCTACGAGCAGTACTTC.

This clone was counted only a few times. CDR3 sequence (DNA): TGTGCCAGCAGTGAAGAGGGAGGAACTGAAGCTTTCTTT. Translated, it gives CASSEEGGTEAFF. The chain is built from TRBV6-4 and TRBJ1-1; D unresolved. CDR3 length equals 13 residues. Germline V gene lookup returns CDR1 MRHNA and CDR2 SNTAGT. V shed 3 bases and J shed 5 bases, with 10 bases lying between them.

CDR3 amino acids: CATQPGLNRKTQYF. The CDR3 DNA is TGTGCCACCCAGCCGGGACTCAACCGCAAGACCCAGTACTTC. This chain joins TRBV6-5 and TRBJ2-5; D may be TRBD2 (6 bases). V dropped 10 bases and J dropped 6 bases, with 21 bases sitting between them. Germline values: CDR1 MNHEY, CDR2 SVGAGI. The CDR3 runs to 14 residues.

The sample holds one count of this clone. The V gene is TRBV5-1, the J gene TRBJ2-5, with 11 bases lining up with TRBD2. Looked up from germline, CDR1 is SGHRS and CDR2 is YFSETQ. The length of the CDR3 is 14 residues. V lost 2 bases and J lost 4; bases outside the gene matches: 1. CDR3 DNA: TGCGCCAGCAGCTTAACTAGCGGGGGAGAGACCCAGTACTTC. This codes for CASSLTSGGETQYF.